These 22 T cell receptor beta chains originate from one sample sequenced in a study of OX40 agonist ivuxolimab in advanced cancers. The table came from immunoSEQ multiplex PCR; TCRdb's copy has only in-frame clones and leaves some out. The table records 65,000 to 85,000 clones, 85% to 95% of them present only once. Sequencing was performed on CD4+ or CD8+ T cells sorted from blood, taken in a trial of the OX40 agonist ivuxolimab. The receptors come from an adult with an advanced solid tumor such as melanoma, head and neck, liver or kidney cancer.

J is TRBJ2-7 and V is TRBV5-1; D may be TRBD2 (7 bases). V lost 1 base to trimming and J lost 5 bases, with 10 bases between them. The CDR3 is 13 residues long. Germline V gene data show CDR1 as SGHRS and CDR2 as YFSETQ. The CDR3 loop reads CASSLSGTNEQYF. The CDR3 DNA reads TGCGCCAGCAGCTTGAGCGGGACAAACGAGCAGTACTTC.

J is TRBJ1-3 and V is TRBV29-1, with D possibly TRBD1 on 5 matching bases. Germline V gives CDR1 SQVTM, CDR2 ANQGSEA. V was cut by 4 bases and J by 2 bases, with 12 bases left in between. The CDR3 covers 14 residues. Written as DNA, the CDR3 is TGCAGCGTTGTGTCCGGGGGAACTGGAAACACCATATATTTT. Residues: CSVVSGGTGNTIYF.

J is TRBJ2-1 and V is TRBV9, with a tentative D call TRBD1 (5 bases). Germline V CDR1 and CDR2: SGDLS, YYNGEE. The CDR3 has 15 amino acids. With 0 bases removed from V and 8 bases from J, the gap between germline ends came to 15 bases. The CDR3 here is CASSVVTDTEYEQFF. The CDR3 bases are TGTGCCAGCAGCGTAGTCACGGACACGGAGTATGAGCAGTTCTTC.

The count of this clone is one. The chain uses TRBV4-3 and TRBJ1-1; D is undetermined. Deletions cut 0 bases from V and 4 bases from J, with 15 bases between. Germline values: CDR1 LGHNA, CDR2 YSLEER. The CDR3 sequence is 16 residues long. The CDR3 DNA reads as TGCGCCAGCAGCCAAGATCCCATGGTTCGGGGCACTGAAGCTTTCTTT. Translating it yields CASSQDPMVRGTEAFF.

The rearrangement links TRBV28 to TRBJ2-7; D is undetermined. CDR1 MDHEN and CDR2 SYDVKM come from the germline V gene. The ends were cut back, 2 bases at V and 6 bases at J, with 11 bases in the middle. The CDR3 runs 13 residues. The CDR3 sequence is CASSLKSGGEQYF. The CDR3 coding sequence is TGTGCCAGCAGTTTAAAATCGGGTGGCGAGCAGTACTTC. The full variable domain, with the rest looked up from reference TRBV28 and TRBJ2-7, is DVKVTQSSRYLVKRTGEKVFLECVQDMDHENMFWYRQDPGLGLRLIYFSYDVKMKEKGDIPEGYSVSREKKERFSLILESASTNQTSMYLCASSLKSGGEQYFGPGTRLTVT.

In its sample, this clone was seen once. The CDR3 is CASSFGTGDGYTF. DNA for the CDR3: TGTGCCAGCAGCTTTGGGACAGGGGATGGCTACACCTTC. The chain links TRBV5-6 to TRBJ1-2; TRBD1 aligns across 10 bases. With 2 bases clipped from V and 6 bases from J, the junction kept 1 base outside the gene matches. The CDR3 runs 13 residues. Germline CDR1 is SGHDT and CDR2 is YYEEEE.

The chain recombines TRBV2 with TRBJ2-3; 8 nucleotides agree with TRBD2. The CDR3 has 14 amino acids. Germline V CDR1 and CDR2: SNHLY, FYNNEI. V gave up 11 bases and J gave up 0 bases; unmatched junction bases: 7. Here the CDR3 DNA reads TGTGCCGCCCGGGGGGGTCCTAGCACAGATACGCAGTATTTT. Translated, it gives CAARGGPSTDTQYF.

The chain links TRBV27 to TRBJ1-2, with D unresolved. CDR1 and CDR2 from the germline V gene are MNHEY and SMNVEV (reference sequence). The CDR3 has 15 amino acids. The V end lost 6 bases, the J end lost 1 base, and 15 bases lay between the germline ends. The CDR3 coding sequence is TGTGCCAGCAGGACCGATGGCGGGAGTAACTATGGCTACACCTTC. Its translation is CASRTDGGSNYGYTF.

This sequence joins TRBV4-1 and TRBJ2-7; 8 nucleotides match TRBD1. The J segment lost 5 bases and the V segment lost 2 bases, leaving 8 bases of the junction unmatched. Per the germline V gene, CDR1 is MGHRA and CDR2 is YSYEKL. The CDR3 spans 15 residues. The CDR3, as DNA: TGCGCCAGCAGCCAAATGCGGGACAGGAACGACGAGCAGTACTTC. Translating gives CASSQMRDRNDEQYF.

CDR3 coding DNA: TGTGCCAGCAGCGCGGACAGGGGGCTAACAGATACGCAGTATTTT. Encoded protein: CASSADRGLTDTQYF. V is TRBV9 and J is TRBJ2-3, with 11 bases identical to TRBD1. Trimming removed 3 bases from V and 3 bases from J; junction bases left unmatched: 3. The germline V gene encodes CDR1 SGDLS and CDR2 YYNGEE. The CDR3 is 15 residues long.

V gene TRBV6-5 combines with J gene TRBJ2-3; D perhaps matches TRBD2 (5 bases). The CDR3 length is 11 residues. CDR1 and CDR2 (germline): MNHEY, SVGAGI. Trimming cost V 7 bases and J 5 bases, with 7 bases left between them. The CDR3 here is CASTGLDTQYF. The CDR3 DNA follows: TGTGCCAGCACAGGACTAGATACGCAGTATTTT.

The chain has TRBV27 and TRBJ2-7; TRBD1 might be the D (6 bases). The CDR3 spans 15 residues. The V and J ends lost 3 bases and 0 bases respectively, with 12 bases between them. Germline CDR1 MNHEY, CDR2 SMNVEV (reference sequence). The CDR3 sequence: CASSLKGGNSYEQYF. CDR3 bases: TGTGCCAGCAGTTTGAAAGGGGGAAACTCCTACGAGCAGTACTTC.

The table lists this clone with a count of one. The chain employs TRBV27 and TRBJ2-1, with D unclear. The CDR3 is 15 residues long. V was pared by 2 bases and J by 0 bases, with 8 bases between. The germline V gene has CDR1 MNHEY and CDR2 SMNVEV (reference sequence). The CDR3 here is CASSLGDSSYNEQFF. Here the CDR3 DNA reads TGTGCCAGCAGTTTAGGGGATAGCTCCTACAATGAGCAGTTCTTC.

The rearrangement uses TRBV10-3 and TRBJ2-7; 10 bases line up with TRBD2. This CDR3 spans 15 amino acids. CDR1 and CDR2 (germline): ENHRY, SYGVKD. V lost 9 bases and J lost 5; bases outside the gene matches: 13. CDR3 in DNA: TGTGCCATACAACTGGGCCTAACTAGCGGGAACGAGCAGTACTTC. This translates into CAIQLGLTSGNEQYF.

DNA of the CDR3: TGTGCCATCTGGGACAGGACCCAAGAGACCCAGTACTTC. It is translated as CAIWDRTQETQYF. The V call is TRBV2, the J call TRBJ2-5; 8 bases agree with TRBD1. Germline-derived CDR1 and CDR2 are SNHLY and FYNNEI. Unmatched junction bases numbered 5, after V lost 10 bases and J lost 1 base. CDR3 length: 13 residues. Drawing the rest from reference TRBV2 and TRBJ2-5, the complete variable domain is EPEVTQTPSHQVTQMGQEVILRCVPISNHLYFYWYRQILGQKVEFLVSFYNNEISEKSEIFDDQFSVERPDGSNFTLKIRSTKLEDSAMYFCAIWDRTQETQYFGPGTRLLVL.

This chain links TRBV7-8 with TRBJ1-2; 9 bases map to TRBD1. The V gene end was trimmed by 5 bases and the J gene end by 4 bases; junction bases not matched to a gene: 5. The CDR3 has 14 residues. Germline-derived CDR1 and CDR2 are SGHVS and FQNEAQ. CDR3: CASSTRTGAYGYTF. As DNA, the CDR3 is TGTGCCAGCAGCACCCGGACAGGGGCCTATGGCTACACCTTC.

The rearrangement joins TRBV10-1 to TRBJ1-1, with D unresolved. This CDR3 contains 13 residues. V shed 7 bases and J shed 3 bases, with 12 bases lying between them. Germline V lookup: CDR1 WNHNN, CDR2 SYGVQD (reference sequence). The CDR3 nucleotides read TGCGCCAGCATGGCAGGCGGTGACACTGAAGCTTTCTTT. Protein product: CASMAGGDTEAFF.

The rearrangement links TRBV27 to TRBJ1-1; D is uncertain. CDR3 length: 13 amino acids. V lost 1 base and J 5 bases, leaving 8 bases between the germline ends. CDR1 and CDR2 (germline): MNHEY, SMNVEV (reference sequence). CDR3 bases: TGTGCCAGCAGTTTATTCCTGGGAACTGAAGCTTTCTTT. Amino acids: CASSLFLGTEAFF.

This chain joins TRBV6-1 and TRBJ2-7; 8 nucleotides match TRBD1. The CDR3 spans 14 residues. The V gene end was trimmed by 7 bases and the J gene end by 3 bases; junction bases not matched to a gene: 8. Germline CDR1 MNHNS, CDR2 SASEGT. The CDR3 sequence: CASTPGGLYYEQYF. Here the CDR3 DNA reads TGTGCCAGCACTCCAGGGGGCCTCTACTACGAGCAGTACTTC.

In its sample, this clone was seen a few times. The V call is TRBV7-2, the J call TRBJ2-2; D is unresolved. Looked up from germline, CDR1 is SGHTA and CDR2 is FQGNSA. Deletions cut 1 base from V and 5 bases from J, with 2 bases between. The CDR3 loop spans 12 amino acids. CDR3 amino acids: CASSLGTGELFF. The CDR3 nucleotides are TGTGCCAGCAGCTTAGGGACCGGGGAGCTGTTTTTT.

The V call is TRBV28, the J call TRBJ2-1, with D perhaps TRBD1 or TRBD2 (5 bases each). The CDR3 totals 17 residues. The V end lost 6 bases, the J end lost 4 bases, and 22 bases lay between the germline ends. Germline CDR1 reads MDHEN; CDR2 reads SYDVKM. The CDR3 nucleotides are TGTGCCAGCAGGCCGGGACCGCGTTTTTCGGCTTACAATGAGCAGTTCTTC. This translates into CASRPGPRFSAYNEQFF.

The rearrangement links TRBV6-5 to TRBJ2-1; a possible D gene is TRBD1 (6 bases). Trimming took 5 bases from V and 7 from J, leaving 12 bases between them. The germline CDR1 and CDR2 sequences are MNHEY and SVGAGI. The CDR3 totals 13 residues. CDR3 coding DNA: TGTGCCAGCAGTCAGACAGGTTCGAATGAGCAGTTCTTC. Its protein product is CASSQTGSNEQFF.